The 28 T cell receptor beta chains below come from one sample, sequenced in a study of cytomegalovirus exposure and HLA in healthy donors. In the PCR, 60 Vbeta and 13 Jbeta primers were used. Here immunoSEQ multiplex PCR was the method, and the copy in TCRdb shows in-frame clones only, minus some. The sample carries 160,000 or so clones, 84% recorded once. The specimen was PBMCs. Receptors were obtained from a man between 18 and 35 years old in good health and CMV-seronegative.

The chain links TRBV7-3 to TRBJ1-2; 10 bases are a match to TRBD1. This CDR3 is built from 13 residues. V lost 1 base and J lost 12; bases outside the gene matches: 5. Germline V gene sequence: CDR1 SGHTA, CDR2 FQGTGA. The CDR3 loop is CASSLNGGQGHTF. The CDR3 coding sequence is TGTGCCAGCAGCTTAAATGGGGGACAGGGGCACACCTTC.

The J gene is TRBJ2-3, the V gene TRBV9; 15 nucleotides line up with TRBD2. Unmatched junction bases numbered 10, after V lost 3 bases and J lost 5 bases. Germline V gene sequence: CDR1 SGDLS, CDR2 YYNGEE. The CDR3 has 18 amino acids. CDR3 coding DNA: TGTGCCAGCAGCGCCGCGGCCGGACTAGCGGGAGGGGAAGATACGCAGTATTTT. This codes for CASSAAAGLAGGEDTQYF.

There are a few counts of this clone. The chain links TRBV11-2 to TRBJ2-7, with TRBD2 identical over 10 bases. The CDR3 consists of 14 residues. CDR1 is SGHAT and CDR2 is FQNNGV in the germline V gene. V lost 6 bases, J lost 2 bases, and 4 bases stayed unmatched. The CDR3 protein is CASRSLAGAYEQYF. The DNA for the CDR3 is TGTGCCAGCAGGTCTCTAGCGGGAGCCTACGAGCAGTACTTC.

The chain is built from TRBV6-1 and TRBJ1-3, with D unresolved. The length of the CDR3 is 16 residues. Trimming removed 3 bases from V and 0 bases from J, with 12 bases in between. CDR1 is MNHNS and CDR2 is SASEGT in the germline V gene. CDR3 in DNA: TGTGCCAGCAGTGATTCTCCAGGTCCCTCTGGAAACACCATATATTTT. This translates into CASSDSPGPSGNTIYF.

The CDR3 protein is CASSQERFRGGNTEAFF. The CDR3 DNA sequence: TGCGCCAGCAGCCAAGAGAGGTTCCGGGGTGGGAACACTGAAGCTTTCTTT. V is TRBV4-3 and J is TRBJ1-1; unclear D gene. Germline V gene sequence: CDR1 LGHNA, CDR2 YSLEER. With 0 bases removed from V and 1 base from J, the gap between germline ends came to 15 bases. CDR3 length equals 17 residues.

The CDR3 region is CASSLSGRQTNTGELFF. The CDR3 nucleotides are TGTGCCAGCTCACTCAGCGGACGCCAGACGAACACCGGGGAGCTGTTTTTT. V is TRBV18 and J is TRBJ2-2, with D possibly matching TRBD2 (5 bases). Germline CDR1 KGHSH, CDR2 LQKENI. The CDR3 contains 17 residues. Trimming shortened V by 4 bases and J by 0 bases, and 15 bases separated the two germline ends.

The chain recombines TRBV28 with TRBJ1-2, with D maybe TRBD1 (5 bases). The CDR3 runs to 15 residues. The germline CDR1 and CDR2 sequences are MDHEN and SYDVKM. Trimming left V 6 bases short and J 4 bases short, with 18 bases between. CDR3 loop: CASSSGGRRPYGYTF. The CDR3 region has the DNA TGTGCCAGCAGCTCTGGGGGGAGACGGCCCTATGGCTACACCTTC.

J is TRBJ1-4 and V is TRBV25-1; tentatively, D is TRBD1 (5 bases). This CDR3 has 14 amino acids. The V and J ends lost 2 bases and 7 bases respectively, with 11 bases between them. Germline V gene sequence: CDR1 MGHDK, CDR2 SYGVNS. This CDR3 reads CASSETQGSEKLFF. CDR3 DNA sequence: TGTGCCAGCAGTGAAACTCAGGGATCTGAAAAACTGTTTTTT.

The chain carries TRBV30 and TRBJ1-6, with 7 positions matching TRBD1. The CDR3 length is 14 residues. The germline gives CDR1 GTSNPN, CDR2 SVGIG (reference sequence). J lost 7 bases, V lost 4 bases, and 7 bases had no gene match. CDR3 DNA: TGTGCCTGGAAACTCAGGGGGACGAATTCACCCCTCCACTTT. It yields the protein CAWKLRGTNSPLHF.

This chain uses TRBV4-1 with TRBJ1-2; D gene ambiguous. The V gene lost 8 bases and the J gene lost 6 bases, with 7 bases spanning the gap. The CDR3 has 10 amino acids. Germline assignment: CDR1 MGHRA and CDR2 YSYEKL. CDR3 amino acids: CASGSNGYTF. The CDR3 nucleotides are TGCGCCAGCGGCAGTAATGGCTACACCTTC.

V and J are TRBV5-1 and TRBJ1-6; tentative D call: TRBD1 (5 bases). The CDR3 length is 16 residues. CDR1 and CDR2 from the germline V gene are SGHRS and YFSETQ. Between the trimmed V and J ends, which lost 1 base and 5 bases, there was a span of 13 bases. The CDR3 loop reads CASSLSGGVDNSPLHF. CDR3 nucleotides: TGCGCCAGCAGCTTGTCGGGGGGGGTGGATAATTCACCCCTCCACTTT.

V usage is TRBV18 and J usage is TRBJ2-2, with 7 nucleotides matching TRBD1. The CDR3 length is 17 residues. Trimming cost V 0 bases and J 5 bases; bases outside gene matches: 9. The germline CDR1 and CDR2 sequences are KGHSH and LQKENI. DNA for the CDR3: TGTGCCAGCTCACCACCGTTCGGGACAGCAGTAACCGGGGAGCTGTTTTTT. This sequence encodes CASSPPFGTAVTGELFF.

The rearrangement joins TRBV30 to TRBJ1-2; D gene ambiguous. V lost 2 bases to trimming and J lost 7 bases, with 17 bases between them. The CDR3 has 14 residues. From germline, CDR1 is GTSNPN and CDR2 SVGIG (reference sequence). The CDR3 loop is CAWSPRRIGSGYTF. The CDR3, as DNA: TGTGCCTGGAGTCCACGGAGAATCGGGTCTGGCTACACCTTC.

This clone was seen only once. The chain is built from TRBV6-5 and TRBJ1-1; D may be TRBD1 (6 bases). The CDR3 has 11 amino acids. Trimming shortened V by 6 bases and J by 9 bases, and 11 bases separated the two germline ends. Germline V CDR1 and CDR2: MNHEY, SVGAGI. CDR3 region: CASRGAGQAFF. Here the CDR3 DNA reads TGTGCCAGCAGGGGGGCAGGCCAAGCTTTCTTT.

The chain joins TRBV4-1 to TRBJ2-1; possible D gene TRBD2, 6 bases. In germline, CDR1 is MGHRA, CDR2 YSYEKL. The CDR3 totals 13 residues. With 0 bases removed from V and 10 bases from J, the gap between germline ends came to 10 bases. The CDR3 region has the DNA TGCGCCAGCAGCCAAGATAGGGGACTGGAGCAGTTCTTC. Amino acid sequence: CASSQDRGLEQFF.

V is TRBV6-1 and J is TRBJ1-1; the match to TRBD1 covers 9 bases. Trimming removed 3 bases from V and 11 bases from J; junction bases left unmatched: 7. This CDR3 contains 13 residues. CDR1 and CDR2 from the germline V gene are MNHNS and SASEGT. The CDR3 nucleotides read TGTGCCAGCAGTGACCAGGGACAGGGTGTTGCTTTCTTT. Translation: CASSDQGQGVAFF.

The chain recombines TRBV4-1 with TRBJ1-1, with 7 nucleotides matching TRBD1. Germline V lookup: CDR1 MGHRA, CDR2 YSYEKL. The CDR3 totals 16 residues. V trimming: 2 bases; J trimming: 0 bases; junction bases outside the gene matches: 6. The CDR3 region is CASSQRTGGLNTEAFF. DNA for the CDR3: TGCGCCAGCAGCCAAAGGACAGGTGGGTTGAACACTGAAGCTTTCTTT.

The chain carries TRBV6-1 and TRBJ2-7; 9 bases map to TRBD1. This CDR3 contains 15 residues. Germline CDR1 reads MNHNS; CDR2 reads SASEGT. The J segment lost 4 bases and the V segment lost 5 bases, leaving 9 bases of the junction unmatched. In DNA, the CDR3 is TGTGCCAGCAGTTCCCGCGGCGGGACAGGGTACGAGCAGTACTTC. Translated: CASSSRGGTGYEQYF.

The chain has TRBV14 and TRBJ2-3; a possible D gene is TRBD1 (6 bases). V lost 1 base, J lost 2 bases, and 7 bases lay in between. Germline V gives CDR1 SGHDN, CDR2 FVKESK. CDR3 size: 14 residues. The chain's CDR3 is CASSQGGLTDTQYF. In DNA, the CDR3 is TGTGCCAGCAGCCAAGGGGGGCTCACAGATACGCAGTATTTT.

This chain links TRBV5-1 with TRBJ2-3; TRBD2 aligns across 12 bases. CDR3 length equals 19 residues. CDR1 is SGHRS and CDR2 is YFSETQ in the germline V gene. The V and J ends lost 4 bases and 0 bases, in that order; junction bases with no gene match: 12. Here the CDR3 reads CASSPTLAGGFGSTDTQYF. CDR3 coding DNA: TGCGCCAGCAGCCCTACCCTAGCGGGGGGGTTCGGTAGCACAGATACGCAGTATTTT. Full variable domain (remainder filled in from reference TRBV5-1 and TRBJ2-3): KAGVTQTPRYLIKTRGQQVTLSCSPISGHRSVSWYQQTPGQGLQFLFEYFSETQRNKGNFPGRFSGRQFSNSRSEMNVSTLELGDSALYLCASSPTLAGGFGSTDTQYFGPGTRLTVL.

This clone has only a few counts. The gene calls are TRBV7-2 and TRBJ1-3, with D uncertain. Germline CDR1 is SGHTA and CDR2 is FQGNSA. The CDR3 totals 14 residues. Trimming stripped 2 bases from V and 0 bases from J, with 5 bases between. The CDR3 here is CASSLPGSGNTIYF. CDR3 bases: TGTGCCAGCAGCTTACCAGGCTCTGGAAACACCATATATTTT.

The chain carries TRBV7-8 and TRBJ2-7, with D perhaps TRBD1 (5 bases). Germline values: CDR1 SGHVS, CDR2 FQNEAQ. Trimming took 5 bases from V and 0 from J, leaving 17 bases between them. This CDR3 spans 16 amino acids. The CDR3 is CASSPSRTSSSYEQYF. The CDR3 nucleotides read TGTGCCAGCAGCCCGTCACGGACATCCAGCTCCTACGAGCAGTACTTC.

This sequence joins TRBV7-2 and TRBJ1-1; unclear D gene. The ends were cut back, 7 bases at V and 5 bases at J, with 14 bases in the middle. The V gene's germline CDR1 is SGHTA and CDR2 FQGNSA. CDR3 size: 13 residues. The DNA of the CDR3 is TGTGCCAGCACCGGCGGGAGTAAGACTGAAGCTTTCTTT. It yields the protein CASTGGSKTEAFF.

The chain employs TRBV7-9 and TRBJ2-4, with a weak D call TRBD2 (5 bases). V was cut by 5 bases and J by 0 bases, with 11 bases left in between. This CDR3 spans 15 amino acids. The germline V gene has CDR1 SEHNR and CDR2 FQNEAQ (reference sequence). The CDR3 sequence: CASSPIGVAKNIQYF. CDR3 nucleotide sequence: TGTGCCAGCAGCCCCATCGGGGTAGCCAAAAACATTCAGTACTTC.

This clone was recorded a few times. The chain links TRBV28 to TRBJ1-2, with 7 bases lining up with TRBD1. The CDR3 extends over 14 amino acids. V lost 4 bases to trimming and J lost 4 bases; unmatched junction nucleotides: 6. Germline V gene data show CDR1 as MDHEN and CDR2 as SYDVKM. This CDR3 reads CASSSNRGIYGYTF. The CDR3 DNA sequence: TGTGCCAGCAGTTCCAACAGGGGAATCTATGGCTACACCTTC.

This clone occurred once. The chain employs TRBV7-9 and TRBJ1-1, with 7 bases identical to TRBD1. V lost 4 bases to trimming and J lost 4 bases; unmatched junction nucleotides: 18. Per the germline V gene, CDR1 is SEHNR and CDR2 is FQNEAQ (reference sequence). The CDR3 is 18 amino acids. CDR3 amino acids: CASSSHTGTVRTSTEAFF. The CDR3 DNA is TGTGCCAGCAGCTCGCACACCGGGACAGTCAGGACGAGCACTGAAGCTTTCTTT. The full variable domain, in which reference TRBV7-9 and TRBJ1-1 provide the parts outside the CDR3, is DTGVSQNPRHKITKRGQNVTFRCDPISEHNRLYWYRQTLGQGPEFLTYFQNEAQLEKSRLLSDRFSAERPKGSFSTLEIQRTEQGDSAMYLCASSSHTGTVRTSTEAFFGQGTRLTVV.

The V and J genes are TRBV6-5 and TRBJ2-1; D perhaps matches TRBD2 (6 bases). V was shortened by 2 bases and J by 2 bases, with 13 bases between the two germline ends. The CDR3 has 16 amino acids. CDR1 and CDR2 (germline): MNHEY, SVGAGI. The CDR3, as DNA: TGTGCCAGCAGTTACATGGGCGGGAACCCCTACAATGAGCAGTTCTTC. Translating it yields CASSYMGGNPYNEQFF.

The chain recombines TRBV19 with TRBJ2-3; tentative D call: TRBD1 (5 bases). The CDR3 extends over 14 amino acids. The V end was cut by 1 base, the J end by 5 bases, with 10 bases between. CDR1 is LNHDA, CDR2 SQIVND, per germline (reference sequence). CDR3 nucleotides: TGTGCCAGTAGTATAGCGACAGCCCTAGATACGCAGTATTTT. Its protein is CASSIATALDTQYF.